These 28 T cell receptor beta chains were sequenced from one sample in a study of CD8+CD57+ T cells in acquired aplastic anemia. The authors sequenced patients whose flow cytometry had shown CD8+CD57+ cell expansion. Using genomic DNA as the template, TCR beta VDJ and CDR3 profiling was carried out. MiXCR was run by TCRdb on the reads, yielding one entry per CDR3 protein. Of about 120,000 distinct CDR3 sequences listed, 50% to 60% are singletons. The sequenced material came from sorted CD4+, CD8+, or CD8+CD57+ T cells (not recorded which) from PBMCs. These receptors came from a human donor with aplastic anemia.

The V call is TRBV20-1, the J call TRBJ1-1; no firm D call. CDR3 size: 15 residues. The germline V and J ends were trimmed by 0 bases and 1 base, with 12 bases remaining between them. Germline V gene data show CDR1 as DFQATT and CDR2 as SNEGSKA (reference sequence). The CDR3 DNA sequence: TGCAGTGCTAGAGATCCCAAGGGCGGGAACACTGAAGCTTTCTTT. It codes for CSARDPKGGNTEAFF.

The chain carries TRBV5-5 and TRBJ1-2, with D possibly matching TRBD1 (5 bases). With 5 bases removed from V and 6 bases from J, the gap between germline ends came to 14 bases. This CDR3 is built from 13 residues. CDR1 is SGHKS, CDR2 YYEKEE, per germline (reference sequence). This CDR3 reads CASSLLLGDGYTF. The CDR3 region has the DNA TGTGCCAGCAGTTTATTGTTGGGGGATGGCTACACCTTC.

The chain combines TRBV19 with TRBJ2-5; no firm D call. V was trimmed by 5 bases and J by 0 bases, leaving 13 bases between them. Germline values: CDR1 LNHDA, CDR2 SQIVND (reference sequence). The CDR3 has 15 amino acids. CDR3 amino acids: CASSAGDSYQETQYF. The CDR3, as DNA: TGTGCCAGTAGTGCTGGAGATTCGTACCAAGAGACCCAGTACTTC.

This clonotype was seen once. This sequence joins TRBV20-1 and TRBJ1-6; TRBD1 matches at 9 bases. With V trimmed by 5 bases and J by 8 bases, 10 bases remained unmatched. The CDR3 is 15 residues long. Germline loops: CDR1 DFQATT, CDR2 SNEGSKA (reference sequence). The CDR3 protein is CSAFLGGQGDSPLHF. In DNA, the CDR3 is TGCAGTGCTTTTTTAGGGGGACAGGGTGATTCACCCCTCCACTTT.

The V call is TRBV20-1, the J call TRBJ2-2, with a tentative D call TRBD2 (5 bases). Germline-derived CDR1 and CDR2 are DFQATT and SNEGSKA (reference sequence). The CDR3 is 14 residues long. Trimming removed 5 bases from V and 4 bases from J, with 14 bases in between. CDR3 region: CSAVPGIGTGELFF. CDR3 bases: TGCAGTGCTGTCCCCGGGATCGGCACCGGGGAGCTGTTTTTT.

This clonotype has at least ten counts. This sequence joins TRBV7-8 and TRBJ2-7; D might be TRBD2 (6 bases). Germline CDR1 reads SGHVS; CDR2 reads FQNEAQ. The CDR3 totals 14 residues. V was cut by 1 base and J by 6 bases, with 13 bases left in between. CDR3 nucleotides: TGTGCCAGCAGCTTAGAGGCGTGGCGGGGCGAGCAGTACTTC. Translating it yields CASSLEAWRGEQYF.

CDR3 DNA: TGTGCCAGCAGAAGACTAGCGGGTACGACCGGGGAGCTGTTTTTT. Protein product: CASRRLAGTTGELFF. The V and J genes are TRBV2 and TRBJ2-2; 10 bases fit TRBD2. In germline, CDR1 is SNHLY, CDR2 FYNNEI. There are 15 residues in the CDR3. Trimming took 6 bases from V and 5 from J; bases not matched to a gene: 6.

This clonotype was detected a few times. The V and J genes are TRBV27 and TRBJ2-7; 9 bases are a match to TRBD2. The CDR3 consists of 15 residues. Germline V lookup: CDR1 MNHEY, CDR2 SMNVEV (reference sequence). The trim removed 5 bases at V and 11 bases at J, leaving 16 bases unmatched. In DNA form, the CDR3 reads TGTGCCAGCAGTGGCGGCTGGGAACTAGCGGGTCGTAAGTACTTC. Translating gives CASSGGWELAGRKYF.

This clonotype has at least ten counts. The rearrangement joins TRBV6-1 to TRBJ2-7; D may be TRBD1 or TRBD2 (6 bases each). Germline V lookup: CDR1 MNHNS, CDR2 SASEGT. This CDR3 has 12 residues. V lost 8 bases and J lost 3, with 11 bases in between. DNA for the CDR3: TGTGCCAGCGGGGGGCCAGTCTACGAGCAGTACTTC. It yields the protein CASGGPVYEQYF.

The V and J genes are TRBV2 and TRBJ2-3; possible D gene TRBD2, 6 bases. The CDR3 contains 18 residues. CDR1 and CDR2 from the germline V gene are SNHLY and FYNNEI. Deletions cut 4 bases from V and 2 bases from J, with 22 bases between. CDR3 coding DNA: TGTGCCAGCAGTGGAAGCGGCCCCCTGGCGGGACCCACAGATACGCAGTATTTT. It is translated as CASSGSGPLAGPTDTQYF.

This clonotype has at least ten counts. This chain connects TRBV7-8 to TRBJ2-1; D gene ambiguous. CDR1 and CDR2 from the germline V gene are SGHVS and FQNEAQ. There are 14 residues in the CDR3. Trimming removed 5 bases from V and 3 bases from J, with 11 bases in between. As DNA, the CDR3 is TGTGCCAGCAGCGAAAGTGGGTACTACAATGAGCAGTTCTTC. Amino acid sequence: CASSESGYYNEQFF. The full variable domain, with the rest looked up from reference TRBV7-8 and TRBJ2-1, is GAGVSQSPRYKVAKRGQDVALRCDPISGHVSLFWYQQALGQGPEFLTYFQNEAQLDKSGLPSDRFFAERPEGSVSTLKIQRTQQEDSAVYLCASSESGYYNEQFFGPGTRLTVL.

The rearrangement uses TRBV5-1 and TRBJ1-1; D might be TRBD1 (6 bases). V lost 4 bases and J lost 0, with 10 bases in between. Per germline, CDR1 SGHRS and CDR2 YFSETQ. The CDR3 consists of 14 residues. The CDR3 DNA sequence: TGCGCCAGCAGCCCCGGACAGATGAACACTGAAGCTTTCTTT. Its translation is CASSPGQMNTEAFF.

The chain links TRBV20-1 to TRBJ1-2; D unresolved. CDR3 length equals 15 residues. V dropped 0 bases and J dropped 0 bases, with 11 bases sitting between them. Germline-derived CDR1 and CDR2 are DFQATT and SNEGSKA (reference sequence). CDR3 amino acids: CSARDVAVANYGYTF. DNA for the CDR3: TGCAGTGCTAGAGATGTGGCAGTAGCTAACTATGGCTACACCTTC.

This chain links TRBV5-1 with TRBJ2-7; D is perhaps TRBD1 (6 bases). CDR1 is SGHRS and CDR2 is YFSETQ in the germline V gene. This CDR3 region has 15 residues. V was shortened by 3 bases and J by 7 bases, with 20 bases between the two germline ends. This CDR3 reads CASSYRDTFPQEQYF. The CDR3 coding sequence is TGCGCCAGCAGCTACCGGGACACCTTCCCTCAGGAGCAGTACTTC.

This clonotype showed up many times. The genes are TRBV9 and TRBJ1-6; no definite D call. The CDR3 spans 12 residues. Germline V gene data show CDR1 as SGDLS and CDR2 as YYNGEE. Trimming took off 2 bases at V and 11 bases at J, with 8 bases between the two ends. CDR3 DNA: TGTGCCAGCAGCGTCGGGAACGCACCCCTCCACTTT. Its protein is CASSVGNAPLHF.

The chain links TRBV20-1 to TRBJ1-6; 7 bases match TRBD1. The germline V gene has CDR1 DFQATT and CDR2 SNEGSKA (reference sequence). V was clipped by 1 base and J by 12 bases; unmatched bases: 9. There are 14 residues in the CDR3. The CDR3 spells CSARVPGGIRPLHF. The CDR3 DNA reads TGCAGTGCTAGAGTTCCAGGGGGTATTAGACCCCTCCACTTT.

This clonotype came up a few times. The genes are TRBV10-3 and TRBJ1-5; unclear D gene. V lost 2 bases and J lost 6, with 11 bases in between. Germline CDR1 is ENHRY and CDR2 is SYGVKD. The CDR3 is 14 amino acids. The CDR3 spells CAISEVGGSQPQHF. DNA for the CDR3: TGTGCCATCAGTGAGGTGGGTGGGAGTCAGCCCCAGCATTTT.

This clonotype was seen once. This chain connects TRBV7-6 to TRBJ2-7; 7 nucleotides line up with TRBD2. The CDR3 contains 13 residues. The V gene's germline CDR1 is SGHVS and CDR2 FNYEAQ. The V segment lost 5 bases and the J segment 4 bases; nucleotides outside the gene matches: 5. CDR3 nucleotide sequence: TGTGCCAGCAGCCATACTAGCGAGTACGAGCAGTACTTC. Protein product: CASSHTSEYEQYF. The full variable domain, its missing parts supplied by reference TRBV7-6 and TRBJ2-7, is GAGVSQSPRYKVTKRGQDVALRCDPISGHVSLYWYRQALGQGPEFLTYFNYEAQQDKSGLPNDRFSAERPEGSISTLTIQRTEQRDSAMYRCASSHTSEYEQYFGPGTRLTVT.

V usage is TRBV19 and J usage is TRBJ1-3; D remains ambiguous. CDR1 is LNHDA and CDR2 is SQIVND in the germline V gene (reference sequence). This CDR3 contains 14 residues. The V gene lost 3 bases and the J gene lost 2 bases, with 8 bases spanning the gap. CDR3 DNA: TGTGCCAGTAGTATTAGGCAGCCTGGAAACACCATATATTTT. It yields the protein CASSIRQPGNTIYF.

The chain couples TRBV2 to TRBJ1-3; weak D call: TRBD1 (5 bases). Trimming removed 6 bases at V and 0 bases at J, with 9 bases between. The CDR3 is made up of 14 amino acids. From germline, CDR1 is SNHLY and CDR2 FYNNEI. The CDR3 DNA follows: TGTGCCAGCAGCCAGACAGCCTCTGGAAACACCATATATTTT. It codes for CASSQTASGNTIYF.

This clonotype was counted ten times or more. The chain's CDR3 is CASSVGRGVTEAFF. As DNA, the CDR3 is TGTGCCAGCAGCGTGGGGAGGGGAGTCACTGAAGCTTTCTTT. V and J are TRBV25-1 and TRBJ1-1, with D possibly being TRBD1 (5 bases). CDR3 length: 14 amino acids. V shed 6 bases and J shed 4 bases, with 15 bases lying between them. The germline V gene encodes CDR1 MGHDK and CDR2 SYGVNS.

The table lists this clonotype with many counts. CDR3 protein: CASSSTGGAGGNTIYF. DNA for the CDR3: TGTGCCAGCAGCTCGACAGGGGGCGCAGGTGGAAACACCATATATTTT. V and J are TRBV7-9 and TRBJ1-3; 10 nucleotides align to TRBD1. Germline V gives CDR1 SEHNR, CDR2 FQNEAQ (reference sequence). V lost 4 bases and J lost 3; bases outside the gene matches: 6. The CDR3 is 16 residues long.

The genes are TRBV20-1 and TRBJ1-2; D is perhaps TRBD1 (6 bases). Trimming pared 0 bases from V and 4 bases from J, leaving 12 bases between. The CDR3 contains 14 residues. Germline V gene data show CDR1 as DFQATT and CDR2 as SNEGSKA (reference sequence). Here the CDR3 DNA reads TGCAGTGCTAGAGATATACAGGGAGCCTATGGCTACACCTTC. Translating gives CSARDIQGAYGYTF.

This clonotype was observed many times. This rearrangement joins TRBV25-1 to TRBJ2-1, with 8 bases matching TRBD2. Germline V gene lookup returns CDR1 MGHDK and CDR2 SYGVNS. V was clipped by 2 bases and J by 5 bases; unmatched bases: 14. The CDR3 spans 18 residues. The CDR3 DNA is TGTGCCAGCAGTGAACCCCGGATTGGCGGGGGGACCCACAATGAGCAGTTCTTC. It is translated as CASSEPRIGGGTHNEQFF.

The chain has TRBV10-3 and TRBJ1-1, with TRBD1 identical over 7 bases. Germline V gene data show CDR1 as ENHRY and CDR2 as SYGVKD. The CDR3 has 15 amino acids. The ends lost 7 bases at V and 1 base at J; junction bases unmatched: 9. The DNA for the CDR3 is TGTGCCATCACCAGACAGGGCGTCGGGAACACTGAAGCTTTCTTT. Its protein product is CAITRQGVGNTEAFF.

This clonotype was seen at least ten times. V is TRBV7-9 and J is TRBJ2-1; 9 bases agree with TRBD2. Trimming removed 6 bases from V and 5 bases from J; junction bases left unmatched: 2. The germline gives CDR1 SEHNR, CDR2 FQNEAQ (reference sequence). CDR3 length: 13 residues. The CDR3 sequence is CASSAGGDNEQFF. CDR3 bases: TGTGCCAGCAGTGCGGGGGGGGACAATGAGCAGTTCTTC. Variable domain in full (rest from reference TRBV7-9 and TRBJ2-1): DTGVSQNPRHKITKRGQNVTFRCDPISEHNRLYWYRQTLGQGPEFLTYFQNEAQLEKSRLLSDRFSAERPKGSFSTLEIQRTEQGDSAMYLCASSAGGDNEQFFGPGTRLTVL.

This clonotype came up many times. The genes are TRBV6-5 and TRBJ2-7; possible D gene TRBD1, 6 bases. There are 15 residues in the CDR3. The V gene lost 6 bases and the J gene lost 2 bases, with 17 bases spanning the gap. CDR1 is MNHEY and CDR2 is SVGAGI in the germline V gene. CDR3 loop: CASSRRQARTYEQYF. The CDR3 nucleotides are TGTGCCAGCAGCCGCCGACAGGCCCGCACCTACGAGCAGTACTTC.

About this clonotype: Its ends do not fully match the called genes, so a read error is possible. This chain joins TRBV29-1 and TRBJ2-7; a weak D match, TRBD2 (5 bases). In germline, CDR1 is SQVTM, CDR2 ANQGSEA. The length of the CDR3 is 12 residues. DNA of the CDR3: TGTAGCGCCATGCACCCCTCCCACGAGCAGTACTTC. It is translated as CSAMHPSHEQYF.